The clone carrying this TCR beta chain has just a few counts. Its antigen remains unidentified. V lost 4 bases, J lost 0 bases, and 12 bases lay in between. The CDR3 spans 15 residues. CDR1 is LGHDT and CDR2 is YNNKEL in the germline V gene (reference sequence). The data originate from a study of identical twins. Whole-study findings and limits: Donors were not followed over many years; analysis was cross-sectional.

TCRdb passed the 5' RACE reads through MiXCR, listing each CDR3 protein once. The data contain approximately 300,000 distinct CDR3 sequences, roughly 9.8% of them singletons. This sample was shared with a second study, whose subject was yellow fever vaccine responses in identical twins.

The sequence derives from a woman aged 18-35 years in good health. The chain combines TRBV3-1 with TRBJ2-5; D is unclear. Input material: CD8+ T cells sorted from blood. The CDR3 region is CASSPEGRHQETQYF. CDR3 nucleotide sequence: TGTGCCAGCAGCCCGGAAGGGCGACACCAAGAGACCCAGTACTTC.